The 13 T cell receptor beta chains presented below share a single source sample, sequenced in a study of regulatory T cells in long-lasting Graves disease. Arm-PCR of CDR3 regions and iRepertoire HTBI primers were the basis on which TCR beta libraries were built. TCRdb processed the multiplex PCR reads anew with MiXCR; each CDR3 protein has one entry. The data contain approximately 470,000 distinct CDR3 sequences, 15% to 20% of them seen just once; the ten biggest clones take up over 9%. The time point is: newly diagnosed GD, antithyroid drugs for less than 3 months. PBMCs were the source of the RNA used for TCR sequencing. This same sample was also taken into another study, of T cells in Graves' hyperthyroidism and ophthalmopathy.

The sequenced sample was peripheral blood mononuclear cells (PBMCs), obtained at new diagnosis, from a patient treated with antithyroid drugs. Every receptor here comes from a man aged 40-50 years with Graves disease.

Note on this clonotype: A much larger clone differs by one base, so this may be a read error. This chain uses TRBV9 with TRBJ2-1, with D possibly called TRBD1 or TRBD2 (6 bases each). Germline V gene sequence: CDR1 SGDLS, CDR2 YYNGEE. The CDR3 sequence is 13 residues long. The CDR3 is CASSVVGGNEQSF. The DNA for the CDR3 is TGTGCCAGCAGCGTAGTCGGGGGCAATGAGCAGTCCTTC.

Points on this clonotype: One end of the junction varies from germline; a read error may be responsible. The chain links TRBV6-4 to TRBJ2-1, with 9 bases fitting TRBD1. The germline CDR1 and CDR2 sequences are MRHNA and SNTAGT. This CDR3 contains 17 residues. CDR3 nucleotides: TGTGCCAGCAGTTACTCAAACCGGGACAGGGAACGGAGTGAGCAGTTCTTC. Its protein product is CASSYSNRDRERSEQFF.

Comments on this clonotype: A much bigger clone sits one base away, suggesting this may be a read error. The chain joins TRBV20-1 to TRBJ2-5; maybe TRBD1 (6 bases). The CDR3 extends over 16 amino acids. The germline V gene has CDR1 DFQATT and CDR2 SNEGSKA (reference sequence). Trimming cost V 1 base and J 11 bases, with 26 bases left between them. CDR3 loop: CSARAQGRAQYNEQYF. The DNA for the CDR3 is TGCAGTGCTAGAGCCCAGGGGCGGGCGCAATACAATGAGCAGTACTTC.

V is TRBV7-9 and J is TRBJ1-4; no definite D call. This CDR3 contains 13 residues. Per germline, CDR1 SEHNR and CDR2 FQNEAQ (reference sequence). Deletions cut 1 base from V and 7 bases from J, with 7 bases between. Here the CDR3 DNA reads TGTGCCAGCAGCTTAGTTCTTGGTGAAAAACTGTTTTTT. It specifies CASSLVLGEKLFF.

The chain has TRBV6-2 or TRBV6-3 and TRBJ2-7, with 7 bases identical to TRBD1. Trimming cost V 5 bases and J 4 bases; bases outside gene matches: 8. Germline loops: CDR1 MNHEY, CDR2 SVGEGT. The CDR3 contains 14 residues. For the CDR3, the DNA is TGTGCCAGCAGTCCGGACAGGCGAATTTACGAGCAGTACTTC. This translates into CASSPDRRIYEQYF.

The chain employs TRBV4-1 and TRBJ2-7; TRBD1 agrees at 8 bases. Germline-derived CDR1 and CDR2 are MGHRA and YSYEKL. The trim removed 5 bases at V and 3 bases at J, leaving 6 bases unmatched. The CDR3 loop spans 14 amino acids. CDR3: CASSGQGGYYEQYF. In nucleotides, the CDR3 is TGCGCCAGCAGCGGACAGGGTGGATACTACGAGCAGTACTTC.

The chain combines TRBV20-1 with TRBJ1-4; no definite D call. CDR1 is DFQATT and CDR2 is SNEGSKA in the germline V gene (reference sequence). CDR3 size: 12 residues. Trimming removed 3 bases at V and 12 bases at J, with 14 bases between. For the CDR3, the DNA is TGCAGTGCTAGGAAGGAGATTGGGGAACTGTTTTTT. Translation: CSARKEIGELFF.

This clonotype has just a few counts. The V and J genes are TRBV7-8 and TRBJ1-2, with no clear D. Trimming shortened V by 5 bases and J by 0 bases, and 13 bases separated the two germline ends. The CDR3 has 15 amino acids. Looked up from germline, CDR1 is SGHVS and CDR2 is FQNEAQ. The CDR3 DNA is TGTGCCAGCAGCAGGACGGAGTTTACTAACTATGGCTACACCTTC. Translating gives CASSRTEFTNYGYTF.

The V and J genes are TRBV7-8 and TRBJ2-4; D is undetermined. The V and J ends lost 3 bases and 5 bases respectively, with 23 bases between them. Per germline, CDR1 SGHVS and CDR2 FQNEAQ. The CDR3 is 18 residues long. Here the CDR3 reads CASSLEIGPLRQENIQYF. For the CDR3, the DNA is TGTGCCAGCAGCTTGGAGATAGGGCCGTTACGGCAGGAAAACATTCAGTACTTC.

In regard to this clonotype: This CDR3 is missing its conserved last phenylalanine or tryptophan, likely due to a read error. The chain couples TRBV30 to TRBJ2-1, with 9 bases aligning to TRBD2. Germline V gene sequence: CDR1 GTSNPN, CDR2 SVGIG (reference sequence). The CDR3 extends over 15 amino acids. Trimming removed 7 bases from V and 3 bases from J; junction bases left unmatched: 10. The CDR3 DNA follows: TGTGCCTCCTCCGGGACAGCGGGAGGCTACAATGAGCAGTTCCTC. Protein sequence: CASSGTAGGYNEQFL.

This clonotype came up many times. The rearrangement joins TRBV12-3 or TRBV12-4 to TRBJ2-1; D is perhaps TRBD1 or TRBD2 (5 bases each). V was clipped by 5 bases and J by 3 bases, with 14 bases between them. The CDR3 is made up of 15 amino acids. Here the CDR3 DNA reads TGTGCCAGCAGTGTCTCGGGACGGAACTACAATGAGCAGTTCTTC. Translated: CASSVSGRNYNEQFF.

The V call is TRBV29-1, the J call TRBJ2-5; D unresolved. V was pared by 4 bases and J by 5 bases, with 11 bases between. Germline V gives CDR1 SQVTM, CDR2 ANQGSEA. The CDR3 has 12 amino acids. As DNA, the CDR3 is TGCAGCGTTGTAGGGTTGAGGGAGACCCAGTACTTC. Translation: CSVVGLRETQYF.

This clonotype appeared many times. CDR3 in amino acids: CASSLGRGLNYGYTF. As DNA, the CDR3 is TGTGCCAGCAGCTTAGGCAGGGGTCTTAACTATGGCTACACCTTC. The chain employs TRBV7-8 and TRBJ1-2; weak D call: TRBD1 (6 bases). Germline V gives CDR1 SGHVS, CDR2 FQNEAQ. CDR3 length equals 15 residues. The V end was cut by 1 base, the J end by 1 base, with 10 bases between.